This T cell receptor (beta chain) was captured by sequencing in a study of naive and memory T cell subsets. On this clonotype: Its antigen is not identified.

An equimolar mix of two oligonucleotides served as the beta constant-region primer for TRBC1 and TRBC2. Four rounds of PCR amplified the ligated cDNA using nested alpha and beta constant-region primers plus SP2. Each CDR3 protein is one row after TCRdb ran MiXCR on the UMI-ligation and nested PCR reads. The sample shows 120,000 to 150,000 distinct CDR3 sequences, 15% to 20% of them seen only once. Trimming left V 0 bases short and J 9 bases short, with 12 bases between. This CDR3 is built from 13 residues. Germline V gene sequence: CDR1 SQVTM, CDR2 ANQGSEA. General study results and limits: Clonotypes are single alpha or beta chains, not paired receptors. Naive and memory subsets had different power law exponents for TCR abundance. Possibly reflecting memory cells re-expressing CD45RA, a few larger clonotypes occurred in naive repertoires, especially CD8.

What was sequenced was naive CD8+ T cells from blood. The TCR was taken from a human donor in good health. The rearrangement uses TRBV29-1 and TRBJ2-1; the D gene is possibly TRBD2 (6 bases). In nucleotides, the CDR3 is TGCAGCGTTGAAGATGGCGGGGCAGCTGAGCAGTTCTTC. This sequence encodes CSVEDGGAAEQFF.